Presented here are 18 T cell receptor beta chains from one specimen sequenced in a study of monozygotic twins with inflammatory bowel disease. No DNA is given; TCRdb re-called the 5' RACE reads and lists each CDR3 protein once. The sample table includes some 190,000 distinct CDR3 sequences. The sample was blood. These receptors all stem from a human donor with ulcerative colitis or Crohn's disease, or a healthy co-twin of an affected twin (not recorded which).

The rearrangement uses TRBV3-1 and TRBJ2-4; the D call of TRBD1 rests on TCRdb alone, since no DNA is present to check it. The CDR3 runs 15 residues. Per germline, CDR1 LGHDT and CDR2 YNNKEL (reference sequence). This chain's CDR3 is CASSRGQTGKNIQYF.

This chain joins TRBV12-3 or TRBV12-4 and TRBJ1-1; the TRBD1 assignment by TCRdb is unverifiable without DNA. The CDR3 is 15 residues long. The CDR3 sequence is CASSHPLAENTEAFF.

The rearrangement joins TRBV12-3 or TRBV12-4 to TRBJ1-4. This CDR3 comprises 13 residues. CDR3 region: CASRRNPVEKLFF.

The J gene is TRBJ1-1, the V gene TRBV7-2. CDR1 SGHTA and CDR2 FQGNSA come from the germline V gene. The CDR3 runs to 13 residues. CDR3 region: CASTRSGFTEAFF. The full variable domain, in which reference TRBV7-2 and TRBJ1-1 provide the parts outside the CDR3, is GAGVSQSPSNKVTEKGKDVELRCDPISGHTALYWYRQSLGQGLEFLIYFQGNSAPDKSGLPSDRFSAERTGGSVSTLTIQRTQQEDSAVYLCASTRSGFTEAFFGQGTRLTVV.

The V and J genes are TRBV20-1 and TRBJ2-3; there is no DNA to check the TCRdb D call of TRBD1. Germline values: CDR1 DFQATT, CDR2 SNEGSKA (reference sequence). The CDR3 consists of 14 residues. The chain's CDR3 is CSALNRVLSDTQYF.

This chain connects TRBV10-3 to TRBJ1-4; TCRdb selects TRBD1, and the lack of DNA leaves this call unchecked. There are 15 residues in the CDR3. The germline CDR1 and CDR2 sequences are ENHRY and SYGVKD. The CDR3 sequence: CAISAMGLGNEKLFF.

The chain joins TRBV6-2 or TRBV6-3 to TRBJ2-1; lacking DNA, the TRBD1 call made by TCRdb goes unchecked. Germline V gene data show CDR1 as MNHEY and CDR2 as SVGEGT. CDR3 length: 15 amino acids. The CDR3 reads CASSTRTGGHNEQFF.

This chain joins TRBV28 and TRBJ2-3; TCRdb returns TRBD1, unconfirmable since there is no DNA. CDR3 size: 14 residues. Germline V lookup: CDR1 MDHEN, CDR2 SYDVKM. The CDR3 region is CASRSGQRTDTQYF.

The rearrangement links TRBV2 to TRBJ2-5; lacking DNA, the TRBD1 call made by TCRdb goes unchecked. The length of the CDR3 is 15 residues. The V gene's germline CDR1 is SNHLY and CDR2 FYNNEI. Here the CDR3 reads CASSEGWGPQETQYF.

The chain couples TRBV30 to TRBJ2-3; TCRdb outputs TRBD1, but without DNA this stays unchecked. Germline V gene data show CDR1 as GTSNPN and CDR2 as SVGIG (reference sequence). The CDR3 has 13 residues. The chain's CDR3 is CAWNRVRTDTQYF.

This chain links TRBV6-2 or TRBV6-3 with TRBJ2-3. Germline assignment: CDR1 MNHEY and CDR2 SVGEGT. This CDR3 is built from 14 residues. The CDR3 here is CASKLGGSTDTQYF.

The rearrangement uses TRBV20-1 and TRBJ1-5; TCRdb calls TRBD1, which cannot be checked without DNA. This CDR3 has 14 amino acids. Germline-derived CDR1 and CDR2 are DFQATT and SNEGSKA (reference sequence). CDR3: CSARGQGGNQPQHF.

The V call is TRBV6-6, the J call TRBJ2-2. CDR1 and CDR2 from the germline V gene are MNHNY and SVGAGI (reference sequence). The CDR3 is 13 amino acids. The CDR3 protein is CASSTTGTGELFF.

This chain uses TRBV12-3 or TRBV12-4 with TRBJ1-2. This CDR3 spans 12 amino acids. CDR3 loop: CASSFLGYGYTF.

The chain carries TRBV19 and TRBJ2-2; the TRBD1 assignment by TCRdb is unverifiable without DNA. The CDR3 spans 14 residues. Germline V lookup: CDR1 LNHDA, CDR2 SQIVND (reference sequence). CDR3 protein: CATTGQGYTGELFF.

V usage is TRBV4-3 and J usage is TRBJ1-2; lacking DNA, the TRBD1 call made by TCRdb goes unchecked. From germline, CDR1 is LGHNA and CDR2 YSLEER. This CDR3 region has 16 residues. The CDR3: CASSRTHKRTYYGYTF.

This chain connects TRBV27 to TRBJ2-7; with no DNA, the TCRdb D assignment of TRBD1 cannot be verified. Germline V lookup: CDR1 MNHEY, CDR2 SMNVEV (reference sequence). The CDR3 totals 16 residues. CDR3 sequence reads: CASSLDLAQGRYEQYF.

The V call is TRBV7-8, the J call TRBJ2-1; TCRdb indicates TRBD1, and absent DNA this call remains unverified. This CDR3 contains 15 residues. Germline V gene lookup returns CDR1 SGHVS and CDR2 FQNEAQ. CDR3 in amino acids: CASHGAWGSYNEQFF.